This T cell receptor (beta chain) is drawn from a study of shared clonotypes between healthy human individuals. Repertoires were generated with immunoSEQ multiplex PCR, while TCRdb's copy carries only in-frame clones and drops some. The sample has some 2,100,000 clones, roughly 95% seen once. V gave up 5 bases and J gave up 6 bases, with 14 bases separating them. Per the germline V gene, CDR1 is SGHTA and CDR2 is FQGNSA. There are 13 residues in the CDR3. The V gene is TRBV7-2, the J gene TRBJ2-7; TRBD2 might be the D (6 bases). The TCR sequence derives from a young man in good health. Sequenced material: naive CD4+ T cells sorted from blood. Subset in this sample: CD45RA+ positively selected. This chain's CDR3 is CASSGPVGLEQYF. The CDR3 DNA reads TGTGCCAGCAGCGGTCCGGTGGGACTCGAGCAGTACTTC.